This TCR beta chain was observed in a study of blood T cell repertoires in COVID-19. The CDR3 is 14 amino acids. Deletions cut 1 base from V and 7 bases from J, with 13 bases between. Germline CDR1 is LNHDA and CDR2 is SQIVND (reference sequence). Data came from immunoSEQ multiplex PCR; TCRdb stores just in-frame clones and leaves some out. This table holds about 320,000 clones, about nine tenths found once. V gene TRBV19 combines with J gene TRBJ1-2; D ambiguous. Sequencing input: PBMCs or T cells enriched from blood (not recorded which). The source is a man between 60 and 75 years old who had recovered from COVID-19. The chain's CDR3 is CASSIVVTRSGYTF. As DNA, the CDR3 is TGTGCCAGTAGTATAGTGGTTACGAGAAGTGGCTACACCTTC.